A selection of T cell receptor beta chains follows, all from one sample in a study of blood T cell repertoires in COVID-19. Libraries were prepared by immunoSEQ multiplex PCR; TCRdb keeps only in-frame clonotypes and omits some of them. This table holds roughly 200,000 clones, more than 70% found once. Sequencing used peripheral blood. These receptors were obtained from a young man with active or convalescent COVID-19. Each CDR3 is given with its conserved first and last residue. Fields, in order: clone size, V gene, J gene, D gene, CDR3 protein, CDR3 DNA. A D gene is named only where the DNA matches it firmly. Some rows mark clone size as missing; the rest say once, few, many or name a class of expanded clone.

-	TRBV9	TRBJ1-3	-	CASSVFGGFTGNTIYF	TGTGCCAGCAGCGTGTTCGGGGGATTCACTGGAAACACCATATATTTT
-	TRBV28	TRBJ1-5	TRBD1	CASSQRTGRGYSNQPQHF	TGTGCCAGCAGCCAAAGGACAGGGAGGGGTTATAGCAATCAGCCCCAGCATTTT
-	TRBV2	TRBJ2-3	-	CASRNRGSTDTQYF	TGTGCCAGCAGGAACCGAGGCTCCACAGATACGCAGTATTTT
-	TRBV27	TRBJ2-3	-	CASSLSRRDTQYF	TGTGCCAGCAGTTTATCCCGCAGGGATACGCAGTATTTT
-	TRBV6-1	TRBJ1-1	-	CASSEVPVNTEAFF	TGTGCCAGCAGTGAAGTACCGGTGAACACTGAAGCTTTCTTT
-	TRBV6-2/TRBV6-3	TRBJ2-7	TRBD2	CASSPRLAGLYEQYF	TGTGCCAGCAGCCCAAGACTAGCGGGCCTCTACGAGCAGTACTTC
few	TRBV9	TRBJ1-1	-	CASSVQGNTEAFF	TGTGCCAGCAGCGTACAGGGGAACACTGAAGCTTTCTTT
-	TRBV5-6	TRBJ2-2	-	CASRWRLVGGELFF	TGTGCCAGCAGATGGCGACTAGTTGGCGGGGAGCTGTTTTTT
-	TRBV19	TRBJ1-4	-	CASTKGNVATNEKLFF	TGTGCCAGTACTAAGGGGAACGTTGCAACTAATGAAAAACTGTTTTTT
few	TRBV18	TRBJ2-1	TRBD2	CASSPLGGDNEQFF	TGTGCCAGCTCACCCCTCGGGGGGGACAATGAGCAGTTCTTC
-	TRBV5-6	TRBJ2-7	-	CASSRGSPSYEQYF	TGTGCCAGCAGTCGGGGGTCGCCATCCTACGAGCAGTACTTC
few	TRBV7-9	TRBJ1-6	-	CASSLERTENNSPLHF	TGTGCCAGCAGCTTAGAGCGGACAGAAAATAATTCACCCCTCCACTTT
-	TRBV2	TRBJ2-1	TRBD2	CASNQGLAGKKEFF	TGTGCCAGCAACCAAGGACTAGCGGGGAAAAAGGAGTTCTTC
-	TRBV25-1	TRBJ2-5	-	CASSEFGDGERETQYF	TGTGCCAGCAGTGAATTTGGTGACGGGGAGCGGGAGACCCAGTACTTC
-	TRBV30	TRBJ1-1	-	CAWSVDREAEAFF	TGTGCCTGGAGTGTCGACAGAGAGGCTGAAGCTTTCTTT
-	TRBV5-1	TRBJ1-1	-	CASSLVIEGDKKAFF	TGCGCCAGCAGCTTGGTCATCGAGGGCGATAAAAAAGCTTTCTTT
-	TRBV27	TRBJ2-7	TRBD1	CASTPGQGLGSEQYF	TGTGCCAGCACCCCTGGACAGGGATTAGGAAGCGAGCAGTACTTC
-	TRBV4-3	TRBJ2-7	TRBD2	CASSQDLAGGSYEQYF	TGCGCCAGCAGCCAAGATTTAGCGGGAGGGTCCTACGAGCAGTACTTC
-	TRBV2	TRBJ1-2	-	CASTPLLANYGYTF	TGTGCCAGCACTCCCCTTCTAGCGAACTATGGCTACACCTTC
-	TRBV7-3	TRBJ1-3	-	CASSLRPQADSGNTIYF	TGTGCCAGCAGCTTAAGACCCCAAGCGGACTCTGGAAACACCATATATTTT
-	TRBV5-5	TRBJ1-3	-	CASSRDVQGLVIYF	TGTGCCAGCAGCCGGGACGTCCAGGGGCTTGTCATATATTTT
-	TRBV18	TRBJ2-6	TRBD2	CASSPAGGSSGANVLTF	TGTGCCAGCTCGCCCGCGGGGGGAAGCTCTGGGGCCAACGTCCTGACTTTC
-	TRBV15	TRBJ1-5	-	CATSLTRFSNQPQHF	TGTGCCACCAGCCTTACCAGGTTCAGCAATCAGCCCCAGCATTTT
-	TRBV19	TRBJ1-1	-	CASTGSPTEAFF	TGTGCCAGTACAGGTTCTCCAACTGAAGCTTTCTTT
-	TRBV5-1	TRBJ1-1	-	CASSLEFGRAAFF	TGCGCCAGCAGCTTGGAATTTGGCAGGGCGGCTTTCTTT
-	TRBV6-2/TRBV6-3	TRBJ1-2	TRBD1	CASSYPTGLEGYTF	TGTGCCAGCAGTTACCCGACAGGGTTGGAGGGCTACACCTTC
-	TRBV19	TRBJ1-2	TRBD1	CASSIRDRSYGYTF	TGTGCCAGTAGTATTAGGGACAGAAGCTATGGCTACACCTTC
-	TRBV19	TRBJ1-1	-	CASSTTLNTEAFF	TGTGCCAGTAGTACGACACTGAACACTGAAGCTTTCTTT
-	TRBV25-1	TRBJ1-4	-	CASSRGYINEKLFF	TGTGCCAGCAGTAGAGGGTATATTAATGAAAAACTGTTTTTT
-	TRBV2	TRBJ1-1	-	CASSGDTEAFF	TGTGCCAGCAGCGGAGACACTGAAGCTTTCTTT
-	TRBV5-6	TRBJ2-7	TRBD1	CASSLNGQATLGQYF	TGTGCCAGCAGCTTAAATGGACAGGCAACTTTGGGGCAGTACTTC
few	TRBV7-2	TRBJ1-1	-	CASSLASGNTEAFF	TGTGCCAGCAGCTTAGCATCCGGGAACACTGAAGCTTTCTTT
-	TRBV7-6	TRBJ2-2	TRBD2	CASSFRTSGSGGELFF	TGTGCCAGCAGCTTCAGGACTAGCGGGAGCGGCGGGGAGCTGTTTTTT
few	TRBV7-8	TRBJ1-5	TRBD1	CASSQDRGDQPQHF	TGTGCCAGCAGCCAGGACAGGGGGGATCAGCCCCAGCATTTT
-	TRBV2	TRBJ2-7	-	CASSLRDNHEQYF	TGTGCCAGCAGTCTCAGAGACAACCACGAGCAGTACTTC
-	TRBV27	TRBJ2-1	-	CASSFTGNFNEQFF	TGTGCCAGCAGTTTTACCGGGAACTTCAATGAGCAGTTCTTC
once	TRBV24-1	TRBJ1-1	TRBD1	CATSDPDRAGPLMPEAFF	TGTGCCACCAGTGACCCGGACAGGGCAGGCCCCTTAATGCCTGAAGCTTTCTTT
-	TRBV6-5	TRBJ2-1	-	CASSREATLAAEQFF	TGTGCCAGCAGCCGTGAGGCTACCCTAGCCGCCGAGCAGTTCTTC
-	TRBV7-2	TRBJ2-5	TRBD2	CASSSAPGLGMAQYF	TGTGCCAGCAGCTCGGCCCCGGGACTAGGTATGGCCCAGTACTTC
-	TRBV6-4	TRBJ2-7	TRBD2	CASSERSGTSEPYEQYF	TGTGCCAGCAGTGAAAGGTCCGGGACTAGCGAACCCTACGAGCAGTACTTC
-	TRBV5-4	TRBJ1-2	-	CASRVDSANGYTF	TGTGCCAGCAGGGTTGACAGCGCCAATGGCTACACCTTC
-	TRBV3-1/TRBV3-2	TRBJ1-1	-	CASSATWGDTEAFF	TGTGCCAGCAGCGCCACGTGGGGGGACACTGAAGCTTTCTTT
-	TRBV12-5	TRBJ2-1	TRBD2	CASGLVLSGGVHEQFF	TGTGCTAGTGGTTTGGTATTAAGCGGGGGGGTCCATGAGCAGTTCTTC
-	TRBV14	TRBJ2-7	TRBD1	CASSRFRDRESEQYF	TGTGCCAGCAGCCGCTTCCGGGACAGGGAGTCCGAGCAGTACTTC
once	TRBV6-5	TRBJ1-5	-	CASQGGWLPQHF	TGTGCCAGCCAAGGGGGATGGTTGCCCCAGCATTTT
-	TRBV5-4	TRBJ2-7	TRBD2	CASSVGTSGFYEQYF	TGTGCCAGCAGCGTAGGGACTAGCGGGTTCTACGAGCAGTACTTC
-	TRBV19	TRBJ2-7	TRBD1	CASSIGQGGEQYF	TGTGCCAGTAGTATAGGACAGGGTGGCGAGCAGTACTTC
-	TRBV19	TRBJ1-5	-	CASRQTPTVYNQPQHF	TGTGCCAGTAGGCAAACCCCGACAGTATACAATCAGCCCCAGCATTTT
-	TRBV11-2	TRBJ2-1	-	CASSLAFSQGVLALEQFF	TGTGCCAGCAGCTTAGCTTTCTCCCAGGGGGTCCTAGCGCTGGAGCAGTTCTTC
few	TRBV4-2	TRBJ1-1	TRBD1	CASSQGTGVPAEAFF	TGTGCCAGCAGCCAGGGGACAGGGGTGCCCGCTGAAGCTTTCTTT
-	TRBV5-8	TRBJ1-1	-	CASSPFVALRTANTEAFF	TGTGCCAGCAGCCCATTTGTAGCTCTTCGGACAGCCAACACTGAAGCTTTCTTT
once	TRBV7-9	TRBJ1-4	-	CASSLASAGRTNEKLFF	TGTGCCAGCAGCTTAGCCTCCGCGGGGAGAACTAATGAAAAACTGTTTTTT